This T cell receptor beta chain was sequenced during a study of tumor-infiltrating lymphocytes in primary liver carcinoma. TCR beta cDNA was reverse-transcribed from around 0.55 ug of total RNA. The reaction used a constant-region primer and ProtoScript II reverse transcriptase. ARM-PCR, slightly modified, supplied the TCR beta libraries through three nested multiplex PCR rounds. A single record per CDR3 protein comes from TCRdb applying MiXCR to the multiplex PCR reads. The sample yields approximately 330,000 distinct CDR3 sequences, less than 75% seen once. Unsorted whole blood yielded blood RNA, and germline DNA was extracted as well. A remark on this clonotype: As yet, its antigen is unknown.

Broader study findings: No comparison of CD4+ and CD8+ repertoires was made, since the samples were bulk unsorted.

Material for sequencing was peripheral blood. This receptor was obtained from a middle-aged man with primary liver carcinoma and hepatitis B virus infection.

CDR3 sequence reads: CASRGLRQEKSGNTIYF. CDR3 coding DNA: TGTGCCAGCAGGGGTCTACGACAGGAGAAGTCTGGAAACACCATATATTTT. This rearrangement joins TRBV6-2 or TRBV6-3 to TRBJ1-3, with a tentative D call TRBD1 (6 bases). V gave up 6 bases and J gave up 1 base, with 19 bases separating them. The CDR3 covers 17 residues. CDR1 is MNHEY and CDR2 is SVGEGT in the germline V gene.